Sequencing of this T cell receptor beta chain was carried out in a study of OX40 agonist ivuxolimab in advanced cancers. About the research overall: A history of anti-PD-1, anti-PD-L1 or anti-CTLA-4 therapy was acceptable, and approximately 39% had some.

Data came from immunoSEQ multiplex PCR; TCRdb stores just in-frame clones and leaves some out. The profile shows fewer than 40,000 clones, 70% to 80% of them singletons. This CDR3 has 15 residues. Trimming removed 6 bases at V and 2 bases at J, with 17 bases between. Per the germline V gene, CDR1 is SGHTA and CDR2 is FQGNSA. This sequence originates from an adult with an advanced solid tumor such as melanoma, head and neck, liver or kidney cancer. Sequencing used CD4+ or CD8+ T cells sorted from blood, obtained in a trial of the OX40 agonist ivuxolimab. The V gene is TRBV7-2, the J gene TRBJ2-7, with D maybe TRBD2 (5 bases). CDR3 in amino acids: CASSQFPGSTYEQYF. Written as DNA, the CDR3 is TGTGCCAGCAGTCAATTCCCGGGATCTACCTACGAGCAGTACTTC. Full variable domain (missing parts from reference TRBV7-2 and TRBJ2-7): GAGVSQSPSNKVTEKGKDVELRCDPISGHTALYWYRQSLGQGLEFLIYFQGNSAPDKSGLPSDRFSAERTGGSVSTLTIQRTQQEDSAVYLCASSQFPGSTYEQYFGPGTRLTVT.